One TCR beta chain is described in this entry. Its matching antigen is unknown. The entry originates in a study of shared clonotypes between healthy human individuals. The table came from immunoSEQ multiplex PCR; TCRdb's copy has only in-frame clones and leaves some out. In the table there are 2 million to 2.5 million clones, around 95% of which are singletons. Study-level findings and limits: The donor pool, a small one, limited the genetic and exposure-history diversity represented.

The CDR3 loop spans 15 amino acids. V lost 10 bases to trimming and J lost 3 bases, with 21 bases between them. Germline V CDR1 and CDR2: MNHEY, SVGAGI. The V call is TRBV6-5, the J call TRBJ1-1; a possible D gene is TRBD1 (5 bases). The sequenced sample consisted of naive CD4+ T cells sorted from blood. The subset here: CD45RA+ positively selected. The source is a man in his late teens or twenties in good health. As DNA, the CDR3 is TGTGCCAACATCTTGTTAGGGAGGGGTGACACTGAAGCTTTCTTT. Its protein product is CANILLGRGDTEAFF.